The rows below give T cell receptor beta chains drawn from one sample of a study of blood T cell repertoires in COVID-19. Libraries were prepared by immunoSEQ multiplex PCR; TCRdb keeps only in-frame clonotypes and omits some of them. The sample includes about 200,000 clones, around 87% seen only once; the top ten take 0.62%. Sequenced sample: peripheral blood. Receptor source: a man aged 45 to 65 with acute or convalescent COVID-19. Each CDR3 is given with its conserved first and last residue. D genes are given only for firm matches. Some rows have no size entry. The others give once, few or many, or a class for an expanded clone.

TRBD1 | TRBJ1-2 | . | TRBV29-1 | CSVTGTEINYGYTF | TGCAGCGTGACCGGGACAGAGATTAACTATGGCTACACCTTC
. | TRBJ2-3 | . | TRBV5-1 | CATRTLVGGTDTQYF | TGCGCCACCCGTACCCTAGTTGGTGGCACAGATACGCAGTATTTT
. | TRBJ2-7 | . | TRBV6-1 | CASSERTAYEQYF | TGTGCCAGCAGTGAACGGACTGCCTACGAGCAGTACTTC
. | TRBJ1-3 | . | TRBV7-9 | CASSLAGRQIGNTIYF | TGTGCCAGCAGCTTAGCGGGGAGGCAGATTGGAAACACCATATATTTT
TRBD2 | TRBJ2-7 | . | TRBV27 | CASSPSSGITYEQYF | TGTGCCAGCAGTCCCTCCAGCGGGATTACCTACGAGCAGTACTTC
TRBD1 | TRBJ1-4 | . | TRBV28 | CASASGQINEKLFF | TGTGCCAGCGCCTCGGGACAGATTAATGAAAAACTGTTTTTT
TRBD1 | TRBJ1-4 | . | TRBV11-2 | CASSSRGQLNEKLFF | TGTGCCAGCAGCTCTAGGGGACAGCTCAATGAAAAACTGTTTTTT
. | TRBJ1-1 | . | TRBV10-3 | CAISEPTGMNTEAFF | TGTGCCATCAGTGAACCGACAGGAATGAACACTGAAGCTTTCTTT
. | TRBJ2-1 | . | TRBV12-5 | CASGSTGLEAVSSYNEQFF | TGTGCTAGTGGTTCGACAGGACTAGAGGCCGTTAGCTCCTACAATGAGCAGTTCTTC
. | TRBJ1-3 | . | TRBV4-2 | CASSQDNDAASGNTIYF | TGTGCCAGCAGCCAAGATAATGATGCGGCTTCAGGAAACACCATATATTTT
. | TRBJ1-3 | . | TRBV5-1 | CASSLEGLSSGNTIYF | TGCGCCAGCAGCCTGGAGGGGCTAAGCTCTGGAAACACCATATATTTT
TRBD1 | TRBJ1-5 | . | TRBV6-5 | CASSYGTDQPQHF | TGTGCCAGCAGTTACGGGACAGATCAGCCCCAGCATTTT
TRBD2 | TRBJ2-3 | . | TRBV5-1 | CASSPGLSTDTQYF | TGCGCCAGCAGCCCGGGACTAAGCACAGATACGCAGTATTTT
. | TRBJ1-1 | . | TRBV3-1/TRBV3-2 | CASRREMRGTEAFF | TGTGCCAGCCGCCGGGAGATGAGAGGCACTGAAGCTTTCTTT
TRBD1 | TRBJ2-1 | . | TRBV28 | CASTKPGQGSNEQFF | TGTGCCAGCACCAAACCGGGACAGGGGTCCAATGAGCAGTTCTTC
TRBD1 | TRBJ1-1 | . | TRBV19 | CASRTGGAEAFF | TGTGCCAGTAGAACAGGGGGTGCTGAAGCTTTCTTT
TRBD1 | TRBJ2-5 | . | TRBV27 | CASSSGTELGTQYF | TGTGCCAGCAGCTCCGGGACAGAATTGGGGACCCAGTACTTC
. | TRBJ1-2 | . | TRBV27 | CASSLGGNYGYTF | TGTGCCAGCAGTTTAGGGGGGAACTATGGCTACACCTTC
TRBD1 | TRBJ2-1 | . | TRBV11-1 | CASSPRQGIGEQFF | TGTGCCAGCAGCCCACGACAGGGAATCGGTGAGCAGTTCTTC
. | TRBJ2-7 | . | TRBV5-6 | CASSSDFNYEQYF | TGTGCCAGCAGCTCCGACTTCAACTACGAGCAGTACTTC
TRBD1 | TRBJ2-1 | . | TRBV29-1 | CSVELDRPGQFF | TGCAGCGTTGAATTGGACAGGCCCGGGCAGTTCTTC
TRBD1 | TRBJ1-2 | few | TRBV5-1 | CASSLSPGGDYGYTF | TGCGCCAGCAGCTTGTCCCCAGGGGGCGACTATGGCTACACCTTC
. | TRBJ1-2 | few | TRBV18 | CASSPGQTYYGYTF | TGTGCCAGCTCACCCGGACAGACGTACTATGGCTACACCTTC
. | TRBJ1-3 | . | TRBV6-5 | CASSRGEGSGNTIYF | TGTGCCAGCTCTCGAGGGGAGGGCTCTGGAAACACCATATATTTT
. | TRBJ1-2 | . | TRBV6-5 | CASRADRNYGYTF | TGTGCCAGCAGAGCTGACAGAAACTATGGCTACACCTTC
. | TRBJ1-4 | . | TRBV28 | CASSRGSNEKLFF | TGTGCCAGCAGCAGGGGCTCTAATGAAAAACTGTTTTTT
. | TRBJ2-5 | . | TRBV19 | CASSRVQGWETQYF | TGTGCCAGTAGCCGAGTACAGGGTTGGGAGACCCAGTACTTC
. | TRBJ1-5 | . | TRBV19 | CASRATAAGNQPQHF | TGTGCCAGTAGGGCCACAGCGGCGGGCAATCAGCCCCAGCATTTT
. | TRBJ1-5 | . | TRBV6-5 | CASKSQAYSNQPQHF | TGTGCCAGCAAAAGCCAGGCTTATAGCAATCAGCCCCAGCATTTT
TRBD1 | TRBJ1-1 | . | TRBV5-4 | CASSFPDRVNTEAFF | TGTGCCAGCAGCTTTCCCGACAGGGTGAACACTGAAGCTTTCTTT
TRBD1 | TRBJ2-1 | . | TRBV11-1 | CASSLGTGTYNEQFF | TGTGCCAGCAGCTTAGGGACAGGGACCTACAATGAGCAGTTCTTC
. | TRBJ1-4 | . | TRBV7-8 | CASSYLGGFNEKLFF | TGTGCCAGCAGCTACCTTGGGGGGTTTAATGAAAAACTGTTTTTT
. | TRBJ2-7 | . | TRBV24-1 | CATSDLYEQYF | TGTGCCACCAGTGACCTATACGAGCAGTACTTC
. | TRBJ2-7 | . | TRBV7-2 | CASSLTVGEYEQYF | TGTGCCAGCAGCTTAACGGTAGGGGAATACGAGCAGTACTTC
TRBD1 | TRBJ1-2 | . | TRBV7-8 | CASSRQGDRYGYTF | TGTGCCAGCAGCCGGCAGGGGGACAGATATGGCTACACCTTC
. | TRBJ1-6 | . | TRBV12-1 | CASSTGQGTSPTNSPLHF | TGTGCCAGCAGCACCGGACAGGGGACCTCACCTACTAATTCACCCCTCCACTTT
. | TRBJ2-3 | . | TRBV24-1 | CATSALDSTDTQYF | TGTGCCACCAGTGCACTAGATAGCACAGATACGCAGTATTTT
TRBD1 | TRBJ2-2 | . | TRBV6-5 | CASSGTGADTGELFF | TGTGCCAGCAGCGGAACAGGGGCGGACACCGGGGAGCTGTTTTTT
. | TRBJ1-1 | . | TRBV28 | CASSDRRNTEAFF | TGTGCCAGCTCCGACAGGAGGAACACTGAAGCTTTCTTT
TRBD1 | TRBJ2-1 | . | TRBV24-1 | CATSETGLEQFF | TGTGCCACCAGTGAGACAGGGCTTGAGCAGTTCTTC
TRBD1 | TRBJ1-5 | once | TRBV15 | CATSRGQGFNFQPQHF | TGTGCCACCAGCAGAGGACAGGGCTTTAATTTTCAGCCCCAGCATTTT
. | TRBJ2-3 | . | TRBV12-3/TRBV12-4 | CASSPRTRDTQYF | TGTGCCAGCAGTCCCCGGACACGAGATACGCAGTATTTT
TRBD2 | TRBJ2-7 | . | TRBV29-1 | CSVEASSGSLYEQYF | TGCAGCGTTGAAGCATCTAGCGGGAGTTTGTACGAGCAGTACTTC
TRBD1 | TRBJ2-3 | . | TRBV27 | CASSMGQAPSTDTQYF | TGTGCCAGCAGTATGGGACAGGCCCCTAGCACAGATACGCAGTATTTT
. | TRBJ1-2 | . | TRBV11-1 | CASSSTSNYGYTF | TGTGCCAGCAGCTCCACAAGTAACTATGGCTACACCTTC
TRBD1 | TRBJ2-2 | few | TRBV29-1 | CSVRQGADTGELFF | TGCAGCGTACGACAGGGGGCGGACACCGGGGAGCTGTTTTTT
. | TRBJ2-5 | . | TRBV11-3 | CASSLRVGETQYF | TGTGCCAGCAGCTTACGGGTTGGGGAGACCCAGTACTTC
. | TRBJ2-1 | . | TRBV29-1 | CSLSGGTDKDNEQFF | TGCAGCCTGTCGGGGGGGACAGATAAAGACAATGAGCAGTTCTTC
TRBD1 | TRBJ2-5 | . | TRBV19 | CASSLGSGQGMSETQYF | TGTGCCAGTAGTCTGGGGAGCGGACAGGGGATGTCGGAGACCCAGTACTTC
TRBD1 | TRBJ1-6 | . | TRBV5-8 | CASGFFDRGNSPLHF | TGTGCCAGCGGATTCTTTGACAGGGGCAATTCACCCCTCCACTTT
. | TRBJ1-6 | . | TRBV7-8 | CASSPSVSPLHF | TGTGCCAGCAGCCCCTCTGTGAGCCCCCTCCACTTT
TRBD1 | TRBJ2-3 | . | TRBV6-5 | CASSTGGPITDTQYF | TGTGCCAGCAGCACAGGGGGGCCCATCACAGATACGCAGTATTTT
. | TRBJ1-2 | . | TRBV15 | CATSRERQNYGYTF | TGTGCCACCAGCAGAGAACGACAGAACTATGGCTACACCTTC
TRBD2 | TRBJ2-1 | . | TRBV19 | CASSAETSGRFRVNEQFF | TGTGCCAGTAGTGCTGAGACTAGCGGGAGATTTAGGGTGAATGAGCAGTTCTTC
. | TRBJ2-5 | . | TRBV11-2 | CASSPRLETETQYF | TGTGCCAGCAGCCCGAGACTAGAGACCGAGACCCAGTACTTC
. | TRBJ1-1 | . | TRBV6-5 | CASLHAREGTEAFF | TGTGCCAGCCTCCACGCCAGGGAGGGAACTGAAGCTTTCTTT
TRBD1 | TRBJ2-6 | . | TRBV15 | CATSRRTGKANVLTF | TGTGCCACCAGCCGTAGGACAGGGAAGGCCAACGTCCTGACTTTC
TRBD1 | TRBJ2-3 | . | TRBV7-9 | CASSSDRALVADTQYF | TGTGCCAGCAGCTCAGACAGGGCCCTAGTCGCAGATACGCAGTATTTT
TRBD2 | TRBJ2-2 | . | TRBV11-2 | CASSLLAGGHGELFF | TGTGCCAGCAGCTTATTAGCGGGAGGGCACGGGGAGCTGTTTTTT
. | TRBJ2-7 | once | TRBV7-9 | CASSAGIGSYEQYF | TGTGCCAGCAGCGCAGGGATAGGGTCCTACGAGCAGTACTTC